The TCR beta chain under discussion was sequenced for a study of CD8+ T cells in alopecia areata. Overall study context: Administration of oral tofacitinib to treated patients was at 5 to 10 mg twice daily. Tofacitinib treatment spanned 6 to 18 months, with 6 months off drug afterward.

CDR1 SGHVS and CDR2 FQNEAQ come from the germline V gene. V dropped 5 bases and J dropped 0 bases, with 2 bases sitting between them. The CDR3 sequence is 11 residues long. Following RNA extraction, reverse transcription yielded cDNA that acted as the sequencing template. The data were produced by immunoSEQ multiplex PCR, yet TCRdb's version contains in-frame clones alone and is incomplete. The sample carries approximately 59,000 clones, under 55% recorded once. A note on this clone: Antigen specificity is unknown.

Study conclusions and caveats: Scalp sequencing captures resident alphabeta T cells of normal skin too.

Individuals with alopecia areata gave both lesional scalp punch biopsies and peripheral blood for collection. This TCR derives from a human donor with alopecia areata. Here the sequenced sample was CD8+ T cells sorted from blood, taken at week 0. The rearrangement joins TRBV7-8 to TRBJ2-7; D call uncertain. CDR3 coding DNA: TGTGCCAGCAGCCCCTCCTACGAGCAGTACTTC. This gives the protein CASSPSYEQYF.